This TCR beta chain is from a study of neurological immune-mediated disorders. TCRdb recomputed calls from the 5' RACE reads with MiXCR, one row per CDR3 protein. The sample yields more than 40,000 distinct CDR3 sequences, under 3.5% seen once. This clonotype was seen repeatedly, ten times or more. The V gene end was trimmed by 2 bases and the J gene end by 0 bases; junction bases not matched to a gene: 3. This CDR3 is built from 17 residues. CDR1 is SGHTA, CDR2 FQGNSA, per germline. Sequencing was done on a sample of PBMCs. The V and J genes are TRBV7-2 and TRBJ2-3; 12 nucleotides line up with TRBD2. The clonotype originates from a woman aged 45-65 years with multiple sclerosis. This chain's CDR3 is CASSLLLAGGSTDTQYF. Here the CDR3 DNA reads TGTGCCAGCAGCTTACTACTAGCGGGGGGAAGCACAGATACGCAGTATTTT.